Following are 8 T cell receptor beta chains from one sample sequenced in a study of tumor-infiltrating lymphocytes in primary liver carcinoma. Germline DNA was also extracted, and blood RNA derived from unsorted whole blood. TCR beta cDNA was made from 400 to 500 ng total RNA with a constant-region primer. Libraries of TCR beta came from three nested multiplex PCR rounds with slightly modified ARM-PCR. The opening two PCR rounds, ten to eleven cycles each, paired TRBV1-TRBV30 forward primers with a C-beta reverse primer. One entry per CDR3 protein results from TCRdb running MiXCR on the multiplex PCR reads. The data show 150,000 to 200,000 distinct CDR3 sequences, about 60% seen once. Sequencing was carried out using peripheral blood. Receptors originate from a middle-aged man with primary liver carcinoma and hepatitis B virus infection.

The V and J genes are TRBV6-6 and TRBJ1-1, with 11 bases identical to TRBD1. The CDR3 has 13 amino acids. Germline loops: CDR1 MNHNY, CDR2 SVGAGI (reference sequence). V shed 2 bases, J shed 11 bases, and the junction held 4 bases outside the gene matches. The CDR3 DNA sequence: TGTGCCAGCAGTTACCTCCGGGACAGGGGGGCTTTCTTT. This translates into CASSYLRDRGAFF.

The sample holds many counts of this clonotype. V gene TRBV11-1 combines with J gene TRBJ1-1, with 7 bases identical to TRBD1. The ends lost 5 bases at V and 1 base at J; junction bases unmatched: 16. This CDR3 comprises 18 residues. In germline, CDR1 is SGHAT, CDR2 FQDESV (reference sequence). CDR3 sequence (DNA): TGTGCCAGCAGCCCGAATACCGGGACAGATGTGGAGAACACTGAAGCTTTCTTT. Its translation: CASSPNTGTDVENTEAFF. The variable domain in full, completed from reference TRBV11-1 and TRBJ1-1, reads EAEVAQSPRYKITEKSQAVAFWCDPISGHATLYWYRQILGQGPELLVQFQDESVVDDSQLPKDRFSAERLKGVDSTLKIQPAELGDSAMYLCASSPNTGTDVENTEAFFGQGTRLTVV.

This clonotype was seen ten or more times. J is TRBJ2-7 and V is TRBV29-1; no reliable D call. This CDR3 region has 15 residues. V lost 0 bases and J 2 bases, leaving 14 bases between the germline ends. The germline gives CDR1 SQVTM, CDR2 ANQGSEA. CDR3 sequence (DNA): TGCAGCGTTGAAGAACCCGGCAGGCTGACCTACGAGCAGTACTTC. This translates into CSVEEPGRLTYEQYF.

This chain connects TRBV6-5 to TRBJ2-1; 8 bases are a match to TRBD2. The CDR3 is 16 residues long. V was pared by 4 bases and J by 4 bases, with 9 bases of the junction left unmatched. Germline lookup yields CDR1 MNHEY and CDR2 SVGAGI. This chain's CDR3 is CASSLMTSERYNEQFF. The CDR3 DNA follows: TGTGCCAGCAGTTTGATGACTAGCGAACGGTACAATGAGCAGTTCTTC.

As concerns this clonotype: One end of the junction does not line up with germline, which may come from a read error. The chain employs TRBV6-6 and TRBJ1-2; D is unresolved. The CDR3 loop spans 17 amino acids. Germline V gene sequence: CDR1 MNHNY, CDR2 SVGAGI (reference sequence). CDR3 sequence: CASSAGVIAGSNHGYTF. For the CDR3, the DNA is TGTGCCAGCAGCGCCGGCGTTATAGCGGGCTCTAACCATGGCTACACCTTC.

A word on this clonotype: A junction end diverges from the germline sequence, so it may reflect a read error. V is TRBV12-3 or TRBV12-4 and J is TRBJ1-5; D gene ambiguous. CDR3 length: 12 residues. CDR3 amino acids: CANSLEYLPQHF. The DNA of the CDR3 is TGTGCCAACAGTTTGGAGTATCTGCCCCAGCATTTT.

A few counts support this clonotype. The chain is built from TRBV29-1 and TRBJ2-1, with no clear D. Germline V lookup: CDR1 SQVTM, CDR2 ANQGSEA. The CDR3 has 15 amino acids. Trimming cost V 4 bases and J 0 bases, with 13 bases left between them. CDR3 sequence reads: CSVAGDETSYNEQFF. The DNA of the CDR3 is TGCAGCGTTGCAGGTGATGAGACCTCCTACAATGAGCAGTTCTTC.

J is TRBJ2-1 and V is TRBV7-9; 13 bases are a match to TRBD2. From germline, CDR1 is SEHNR and CDR2 FQNEAQ (reference sequence). J gave up 6 bases and V 5 bases, and 10 bases lay outside the gene matches. The CDR3 consists of 17 residues. CDR3 nucleotides: TGTGCCAGCAGCCCCGTTAGGGGACTAGCGGGACGCAATGAGCAGTTCTTC. This sequence encodes CASSPVRGLAGRNEQFF.